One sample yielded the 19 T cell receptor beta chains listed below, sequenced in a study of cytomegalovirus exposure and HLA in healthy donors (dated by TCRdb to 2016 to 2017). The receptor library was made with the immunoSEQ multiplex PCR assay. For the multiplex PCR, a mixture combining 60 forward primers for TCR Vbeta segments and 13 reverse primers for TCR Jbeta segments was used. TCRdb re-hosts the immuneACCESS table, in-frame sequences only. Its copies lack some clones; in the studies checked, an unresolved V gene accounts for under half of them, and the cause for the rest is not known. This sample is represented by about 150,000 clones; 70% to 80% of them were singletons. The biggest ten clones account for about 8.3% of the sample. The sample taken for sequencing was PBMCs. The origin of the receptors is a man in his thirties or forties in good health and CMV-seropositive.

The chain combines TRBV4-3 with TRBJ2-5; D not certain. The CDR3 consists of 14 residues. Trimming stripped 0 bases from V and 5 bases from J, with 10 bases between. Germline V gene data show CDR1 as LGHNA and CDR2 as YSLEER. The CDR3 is CASSQDTTRETQYF. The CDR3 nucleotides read TGCGCCAGCAGCCAAGACACTACGCGGGAGACCCAGTACTTC.

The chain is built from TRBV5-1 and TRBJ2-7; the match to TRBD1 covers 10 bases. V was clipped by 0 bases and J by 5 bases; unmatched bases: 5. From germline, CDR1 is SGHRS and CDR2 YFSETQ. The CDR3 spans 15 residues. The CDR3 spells CASSLGGTGAHEQYF. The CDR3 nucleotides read TGCGCCAGCAGCTTGGGAGGGACAGGGGCCCACGAGCAGTACTTC.

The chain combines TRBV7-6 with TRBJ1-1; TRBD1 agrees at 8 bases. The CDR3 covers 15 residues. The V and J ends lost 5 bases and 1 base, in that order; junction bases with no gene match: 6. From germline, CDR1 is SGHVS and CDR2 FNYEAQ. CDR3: CASSVGRGPNTEAFF. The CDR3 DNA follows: TGTGCCAGCAGCGTGGGCAGGGGGCCGAACACTGAAGCTTTCTTT.

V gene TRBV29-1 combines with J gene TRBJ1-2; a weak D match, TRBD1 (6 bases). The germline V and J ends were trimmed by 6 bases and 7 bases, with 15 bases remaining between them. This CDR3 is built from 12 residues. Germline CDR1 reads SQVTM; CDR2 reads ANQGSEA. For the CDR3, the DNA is TGCAGCGTAGGTGGGCAGGGGATTGGCTACACCTTC. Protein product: CSVGGQGIGYTF. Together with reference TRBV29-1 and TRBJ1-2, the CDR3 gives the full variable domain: SAVISQKPSRDICQRGTSLTIQCQVDSQVTMMFWYRQQPGQSLTLIATANQGSEATYESGFVIDKFPISRPNLTFSTLTVSNMSPEDSSIYLCSVGGQGIGYTFGSGTRLTVV.

As DNA, the CDR3 is TGTGCCAGCAGTGAAAATTCGGGGTCAGATACGCAGTATTTT. Its protein is CASSENSGSDTQYF. The V call is TRBV6-1, the J call TRBJ2-3; TRBD2 is a possible D gene (5 bases). The V end was cut by 2 bases, the J end by 4 bases, with 10 bases between. This CDR3 contains 14 residues. Germline V gene lookup returns CDR1 MNHNS and CDR2 SASEGT.

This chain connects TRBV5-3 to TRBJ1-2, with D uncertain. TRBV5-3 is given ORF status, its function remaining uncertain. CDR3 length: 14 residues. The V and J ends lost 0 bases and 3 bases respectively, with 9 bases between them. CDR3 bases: TGTGCCAGAAGCTTGGGGCCAGTCCACTATGGCTACACCTTC. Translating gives CARSLGPVHYGYTF.

DNA for the CDR3: TGTGCCAGTAGGAAAAAGGGGGAGAATGAAGCTTTCTTT. Translated, it gives CASRKKGENEAFF. The chain employs TRBV19 and TRBJ1-1; the D gene is possibly TRBD1 (6 bases). Germline-derived CDR1 and CDR2 are LNHDA and SQIVND (reference sequence). V lost 6 bases and J lost 7, with 15 bases in between. The CDR3 consists of 13 residues.

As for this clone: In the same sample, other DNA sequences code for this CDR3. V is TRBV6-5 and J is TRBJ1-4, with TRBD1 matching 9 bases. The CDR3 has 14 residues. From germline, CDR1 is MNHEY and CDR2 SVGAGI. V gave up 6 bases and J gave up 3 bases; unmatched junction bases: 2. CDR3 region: CASSRTGANEKLFF. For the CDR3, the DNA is TGTGCCAGCAGCCGGACAGGGGCTAATGAAAAACTGTTTTTT.

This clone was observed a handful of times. CDR3 sequence: CASSQMTAQAYNSPLHF. CDR3 in DNA: TGCGCCAGCAGCCAGATGACAGCCCAGGCGTATAATTCACCCCTCCACTTT. The rearrangement links TRBV4-3 to TRBJ1-6; tentatively, D is TRBD1 (5 bases). This CDR3 region has 17 residues. V was shortened by 3 bases and J by 4 bases, with 16 bases between the two germline ends. CDR1 and CDR2 from the germline V gene are LGHNA and YSLEER.

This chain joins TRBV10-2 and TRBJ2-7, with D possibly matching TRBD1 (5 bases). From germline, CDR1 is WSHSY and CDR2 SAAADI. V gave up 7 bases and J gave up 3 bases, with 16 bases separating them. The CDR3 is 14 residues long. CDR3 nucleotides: TGCGCCAGCACTCGGCAGGGTGACAGCTACGAGCAGTACTTC. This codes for CASTRQGDSYEQYF.

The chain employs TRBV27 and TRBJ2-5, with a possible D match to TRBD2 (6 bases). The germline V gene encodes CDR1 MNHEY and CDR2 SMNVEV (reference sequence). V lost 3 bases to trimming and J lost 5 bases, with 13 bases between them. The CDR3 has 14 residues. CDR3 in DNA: TGTGCCAGCAGTTTCCGGGGGTCGGGGGAGACCCAGTACTTC. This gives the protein CASSFRGSGETQYF.

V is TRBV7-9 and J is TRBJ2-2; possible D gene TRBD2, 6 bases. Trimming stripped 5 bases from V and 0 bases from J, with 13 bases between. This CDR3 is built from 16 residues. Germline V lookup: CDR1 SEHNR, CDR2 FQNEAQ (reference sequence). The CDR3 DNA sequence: TGTGCCAGCAGCCGGGCCGGGGGTGCGAACACCGGGGAGCTGTTTTTT. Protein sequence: CASSRAGGANTGELFF.

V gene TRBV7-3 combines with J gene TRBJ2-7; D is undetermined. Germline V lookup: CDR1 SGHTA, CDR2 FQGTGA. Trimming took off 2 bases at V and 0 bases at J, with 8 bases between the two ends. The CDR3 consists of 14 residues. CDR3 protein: CASSLGPGSYEQYF. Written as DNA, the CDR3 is TGTGCCAGCAGCTTAGGCCCGGGCTCCTACGAGCAGTACTTC.

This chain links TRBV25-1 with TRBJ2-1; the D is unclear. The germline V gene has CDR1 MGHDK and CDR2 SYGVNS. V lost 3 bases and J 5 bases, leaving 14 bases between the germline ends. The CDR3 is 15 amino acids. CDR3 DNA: TGTGCCAGCAGTGACGTGGCATTAATACACAATGAGCAGTTCTTC. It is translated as CASSDVALIHNEQFF.

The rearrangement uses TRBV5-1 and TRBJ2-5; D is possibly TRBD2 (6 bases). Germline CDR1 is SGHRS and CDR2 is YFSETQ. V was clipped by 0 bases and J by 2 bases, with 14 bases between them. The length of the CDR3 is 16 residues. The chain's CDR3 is CASSLAGGAGQETQYF. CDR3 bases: TGCGCCAGCAGCTTGGCCGGCGGGGCGGGGCAAGAGACCCAGTACTTC.

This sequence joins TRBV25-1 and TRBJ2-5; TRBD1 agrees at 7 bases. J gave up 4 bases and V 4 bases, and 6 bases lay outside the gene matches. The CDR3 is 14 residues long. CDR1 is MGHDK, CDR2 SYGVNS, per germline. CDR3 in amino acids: CASSAQGFSETQYF. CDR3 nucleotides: TGTGCCAGCAGTGCACAGGGGTTTTCAGAGACCCAGTACTTC.

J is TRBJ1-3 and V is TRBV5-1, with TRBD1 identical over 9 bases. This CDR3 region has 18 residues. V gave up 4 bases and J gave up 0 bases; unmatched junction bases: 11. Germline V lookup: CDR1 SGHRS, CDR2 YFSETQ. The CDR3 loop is CASSAQGQGPFSGNTIYF. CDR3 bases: TGCGCCAGCAGCGCTCAGGGACAGGGCCCGTTCTCTGGAAACACCATATATTTT.

Here the CDR3 reads CASSVQGTNNLLYGYTF. The CDR3 DNA follows: TGTGCCAGCAGCGTTCAGGGGACCAATAACCTCCTCTATGGCTACACCTTC. The chain has TRBV7-3 and TRBJ1-2; D possibly corresponds to TRBD1 (6 bases). V was shortened by 5 bases and J by 4 bases, with 23 bases between the two germline ends. Germline CDR1 SGHTA, CDR2 FQGTGA. This CDR3 has 17 amino acids.

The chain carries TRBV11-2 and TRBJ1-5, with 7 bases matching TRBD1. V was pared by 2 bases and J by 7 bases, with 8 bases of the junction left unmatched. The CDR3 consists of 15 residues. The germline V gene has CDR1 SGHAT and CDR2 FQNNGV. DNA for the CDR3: TGTGCCAGCAGCTTAAAGGCAGGGGGAAGACAGCCCCAGCATTTT. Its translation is CASSLKAGGRQPQHF.